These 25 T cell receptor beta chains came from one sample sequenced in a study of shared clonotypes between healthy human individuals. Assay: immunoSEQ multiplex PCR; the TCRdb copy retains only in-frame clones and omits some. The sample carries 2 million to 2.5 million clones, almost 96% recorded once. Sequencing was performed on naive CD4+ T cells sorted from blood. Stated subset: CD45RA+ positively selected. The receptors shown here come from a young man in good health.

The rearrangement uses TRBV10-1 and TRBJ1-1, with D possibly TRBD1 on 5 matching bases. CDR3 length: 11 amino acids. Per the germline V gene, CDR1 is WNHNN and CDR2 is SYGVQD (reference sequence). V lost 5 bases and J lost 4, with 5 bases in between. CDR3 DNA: TGCGCCAGCAGTAGGGGCACTGAAGCTTTCTTT. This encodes CASSRGTEAFF.

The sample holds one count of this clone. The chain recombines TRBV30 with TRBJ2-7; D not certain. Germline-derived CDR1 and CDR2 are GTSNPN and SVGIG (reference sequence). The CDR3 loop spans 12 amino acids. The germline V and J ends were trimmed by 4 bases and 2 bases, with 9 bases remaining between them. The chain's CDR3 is CAWNNVPYEQYF. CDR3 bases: TGTGCCTGGAACAACGTCCCCTACGAGCAGTACTTC.

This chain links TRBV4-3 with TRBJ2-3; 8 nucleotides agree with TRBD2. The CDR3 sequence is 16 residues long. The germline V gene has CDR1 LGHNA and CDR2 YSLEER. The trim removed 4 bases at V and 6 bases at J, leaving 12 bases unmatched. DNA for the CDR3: TGCGCCAGCAGCCCCGCCTGGGAGCGGGGGACGGATACGCAGTATTTT. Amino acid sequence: CASSPAWERGTDTQYF.

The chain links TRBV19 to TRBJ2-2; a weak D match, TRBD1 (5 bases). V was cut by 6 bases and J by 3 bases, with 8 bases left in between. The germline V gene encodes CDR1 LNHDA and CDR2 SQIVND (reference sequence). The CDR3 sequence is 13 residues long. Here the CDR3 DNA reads TGTGCCAGTAGGGTACAGGACACCGGGGAGCTGTTTTTT. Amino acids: CASRVQDTGELFF.

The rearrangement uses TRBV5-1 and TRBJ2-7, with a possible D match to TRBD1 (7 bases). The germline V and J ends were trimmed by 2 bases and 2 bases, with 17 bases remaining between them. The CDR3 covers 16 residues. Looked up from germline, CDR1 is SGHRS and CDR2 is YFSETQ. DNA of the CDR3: TGCGCCAGCAGCTTTGGAGGGGGCGCGGGGCCCTACGAGCAGTACTTC. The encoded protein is CASSFGGGAGPYEQYF. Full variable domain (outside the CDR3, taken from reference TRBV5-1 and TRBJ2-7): KAGVTQTPRYLIKTRGQQVTLSCSPISGHRSVSWYQQTPGQGLQFLFEYFSETQRNKGNFPGRFSGRQFSNSRSEMNVSTLELGDSALYLCASSFGGGAGPYEQYFGPGTRLTVT.

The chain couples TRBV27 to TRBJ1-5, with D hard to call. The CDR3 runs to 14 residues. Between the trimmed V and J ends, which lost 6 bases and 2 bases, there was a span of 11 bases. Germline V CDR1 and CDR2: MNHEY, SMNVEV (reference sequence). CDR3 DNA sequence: TGTGCCAGCAGCCGACTTGGGGGCAATCAGCCCCAGCATTTT. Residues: CASSRLGGNQPQHF.

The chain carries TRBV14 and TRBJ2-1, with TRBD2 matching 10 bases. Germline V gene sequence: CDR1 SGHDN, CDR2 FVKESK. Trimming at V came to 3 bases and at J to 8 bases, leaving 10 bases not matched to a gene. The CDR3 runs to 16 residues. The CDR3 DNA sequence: TGTGCCAGCAGCCATCTTTTTAGCGGGGGGTGGGATGAGCAGTTCTTC. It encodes CASSHLFSGGWDEQFF.

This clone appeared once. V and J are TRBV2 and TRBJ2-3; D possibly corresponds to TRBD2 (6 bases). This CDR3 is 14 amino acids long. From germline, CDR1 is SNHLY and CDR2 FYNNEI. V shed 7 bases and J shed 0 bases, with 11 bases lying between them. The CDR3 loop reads CASNDAGSTDTQYF. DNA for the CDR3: TGTGCCAGCAATGACGCGGGAAGCACAGATACGCAGTATTTT.

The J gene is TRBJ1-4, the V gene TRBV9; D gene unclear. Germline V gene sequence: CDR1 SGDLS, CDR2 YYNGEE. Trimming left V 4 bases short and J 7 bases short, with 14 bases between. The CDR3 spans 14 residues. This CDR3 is CASSRSRGGEKLFF. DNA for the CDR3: TGTGCCAGCAGCCGTAGTCGTGGCGGTGAAAAACTGTTTTTT.

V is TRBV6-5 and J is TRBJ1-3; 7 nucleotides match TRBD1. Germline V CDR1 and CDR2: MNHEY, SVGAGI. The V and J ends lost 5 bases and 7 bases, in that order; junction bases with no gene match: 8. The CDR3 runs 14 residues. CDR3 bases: TGTGCCAGCAGTAACCGACAGGGCGGGAACACCATATATTTT. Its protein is CASSNRQGGNTIYF.

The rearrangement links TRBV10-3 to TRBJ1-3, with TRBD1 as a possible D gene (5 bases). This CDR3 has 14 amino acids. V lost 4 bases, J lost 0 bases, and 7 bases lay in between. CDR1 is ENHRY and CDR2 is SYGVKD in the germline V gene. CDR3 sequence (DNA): TGTGCCATCAGTGGGGGACTCTCTGGAAACACCATATATTTT. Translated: CAISGGLSGNTIYF.

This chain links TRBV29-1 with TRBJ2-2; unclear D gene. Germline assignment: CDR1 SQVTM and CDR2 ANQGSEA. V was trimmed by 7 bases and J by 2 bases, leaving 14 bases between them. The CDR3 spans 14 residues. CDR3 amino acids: CSATKQENTGELFF. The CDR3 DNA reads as TGCAGCGCAACAAAGCAGGAAAACACCGGGGAGCTGTTTTTT.

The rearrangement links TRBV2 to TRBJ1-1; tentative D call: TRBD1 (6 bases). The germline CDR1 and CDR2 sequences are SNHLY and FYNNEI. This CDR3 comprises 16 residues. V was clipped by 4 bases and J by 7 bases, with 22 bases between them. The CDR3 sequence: CASSALRLQLTGEAFF. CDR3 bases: TGTGCCAGCAGTGCTCTCCGACTCCAATTGACAGGTGAAGCTTTCTTT.

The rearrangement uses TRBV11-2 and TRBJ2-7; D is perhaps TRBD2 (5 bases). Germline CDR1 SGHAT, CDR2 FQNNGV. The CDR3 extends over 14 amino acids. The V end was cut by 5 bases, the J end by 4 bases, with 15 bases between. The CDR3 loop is CASSLTGNLYEQYF. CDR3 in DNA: TGTGCCAGCAGCCTTACGGGGAACTTGTACGAGCAGTACTTC.

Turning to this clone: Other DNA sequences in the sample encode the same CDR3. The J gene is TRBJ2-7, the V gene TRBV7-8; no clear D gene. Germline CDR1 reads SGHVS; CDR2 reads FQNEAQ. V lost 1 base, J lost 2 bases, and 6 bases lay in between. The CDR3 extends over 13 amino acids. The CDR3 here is CASSLGRTYEQYF. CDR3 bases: TGTGCCAGCAGCTTAGGGCGGACCTACGAGCAGTACTTC.

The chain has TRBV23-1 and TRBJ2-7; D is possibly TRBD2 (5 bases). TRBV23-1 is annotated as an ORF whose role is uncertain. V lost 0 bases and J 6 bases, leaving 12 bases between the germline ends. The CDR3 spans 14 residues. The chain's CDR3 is CASSQSGSVREQYF. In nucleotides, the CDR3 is TGCGCCAGCAGTCAATCAGGTAGCGTACGCGAGCAGTACTTC.

The CDR3 DNA sequence: TGTGCCAGCAGCTTAGATAAGCGGAGCTCCTACGAGCAGTACTTC. Protein: CASSLDKRSSYEQYF. This rearrangement joins TRBV7-2 to TRBJ2-7, with a possible D match to TRBD2 (5 bases). The CDR3 runs 15 residues. Trimming shortened V by 1 base and J by 0 bases, and 10 bases separated the two germline ends. Germline V gene lookup returns CDR1 SGHTA and CDR2 FQGNSA.

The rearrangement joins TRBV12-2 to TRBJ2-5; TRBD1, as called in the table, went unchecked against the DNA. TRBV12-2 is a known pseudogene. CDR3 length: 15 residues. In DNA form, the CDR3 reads TGTGCAAGTCGCTTCCGGACAGGGGCGCAAGAGACCCAGTACTTC. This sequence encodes CASRFRTGAQETQYF.

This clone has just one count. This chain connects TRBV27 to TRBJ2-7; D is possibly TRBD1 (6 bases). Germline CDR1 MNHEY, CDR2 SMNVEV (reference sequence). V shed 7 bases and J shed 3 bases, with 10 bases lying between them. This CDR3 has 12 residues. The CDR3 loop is CASTDRFYEQYF. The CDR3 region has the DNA TGTGCCAGCACTGACAGGTTCTACGAGCAGTACTTC.

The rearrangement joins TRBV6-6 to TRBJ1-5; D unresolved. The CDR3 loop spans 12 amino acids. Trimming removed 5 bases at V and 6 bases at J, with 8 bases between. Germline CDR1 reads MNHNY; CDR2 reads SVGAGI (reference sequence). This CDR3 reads CASSPMSQPQHF. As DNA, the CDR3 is TGTGCCAGCAGTCCCATGAGTCAGCCCCAGCATTTT.

Here the CDR3 DNA reads TGTGCCAGCAGTTTATTGGGGCTTGGCTACACCTTC. Its protein is CASSLLGLGYTF. The rearrangement uses TRBV28 and TRBJ1-2; D perhaps matches TRBD1 (5 bases). Per germline, CDR1 MDHEN and CDR2 SYDVKM. The CDR3 consists of 12 residues. Trimming shortened V by 1 base and J by 7 bases, and 7 bases separated the two germline ends.

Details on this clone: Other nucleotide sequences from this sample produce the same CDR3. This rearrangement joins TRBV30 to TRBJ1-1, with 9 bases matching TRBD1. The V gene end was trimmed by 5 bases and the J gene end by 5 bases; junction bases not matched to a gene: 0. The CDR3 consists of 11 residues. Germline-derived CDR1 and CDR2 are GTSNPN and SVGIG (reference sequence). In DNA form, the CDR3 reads TGTGCCTGGGGACAGGGGACTGAAGCTTTCTTT. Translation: CAWGQGTEAFF.

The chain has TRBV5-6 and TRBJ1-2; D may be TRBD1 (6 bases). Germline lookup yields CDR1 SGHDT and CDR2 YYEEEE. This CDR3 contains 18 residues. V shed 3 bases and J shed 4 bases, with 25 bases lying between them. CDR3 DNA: TGTGCCAGCAGCTATTGGGCCCATCAGGGAATGGGGGCCTATGGCTACACCTTC. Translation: CASSYWAHQGMGAYGYTF.

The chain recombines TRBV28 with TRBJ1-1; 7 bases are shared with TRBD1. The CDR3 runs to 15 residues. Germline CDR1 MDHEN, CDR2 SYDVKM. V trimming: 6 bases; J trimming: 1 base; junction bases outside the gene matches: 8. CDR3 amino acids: CASSSFWDRNTEAFF. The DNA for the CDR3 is TGTGCCAGCAGCTCCTTCTGGGACAGGAACACTGAAGCTTTCTTT.

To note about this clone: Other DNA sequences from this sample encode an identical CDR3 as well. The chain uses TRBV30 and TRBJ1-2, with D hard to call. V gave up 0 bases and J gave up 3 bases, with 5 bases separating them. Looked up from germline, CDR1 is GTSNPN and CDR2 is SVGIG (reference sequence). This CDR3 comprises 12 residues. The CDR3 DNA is TGTGCCTGGAGTGTACGGGACTATGGCTACACCTTC. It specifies CAWSVRDYGYTF.